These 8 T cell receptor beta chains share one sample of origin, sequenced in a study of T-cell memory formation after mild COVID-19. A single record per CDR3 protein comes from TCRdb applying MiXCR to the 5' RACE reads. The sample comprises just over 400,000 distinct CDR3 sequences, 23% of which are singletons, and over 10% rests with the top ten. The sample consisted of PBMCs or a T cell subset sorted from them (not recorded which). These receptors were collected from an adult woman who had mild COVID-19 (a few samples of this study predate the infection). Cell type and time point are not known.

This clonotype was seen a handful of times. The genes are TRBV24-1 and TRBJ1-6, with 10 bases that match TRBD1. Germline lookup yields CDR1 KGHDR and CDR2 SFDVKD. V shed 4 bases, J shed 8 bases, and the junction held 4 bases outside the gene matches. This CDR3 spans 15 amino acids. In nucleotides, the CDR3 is TGTGCCACCAGTGACACCGGGACAGGGGATTCACCCCTCCACTTT. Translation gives CATSDTGTGDSPLHF.

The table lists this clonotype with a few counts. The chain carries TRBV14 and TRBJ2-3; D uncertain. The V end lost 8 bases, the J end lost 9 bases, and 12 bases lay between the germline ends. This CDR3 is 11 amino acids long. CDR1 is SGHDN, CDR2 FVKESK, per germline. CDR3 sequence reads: CASRRSLTQYF. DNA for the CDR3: TGTGCCAGCCGACGAAGTCTCACGCAGTATTTT.

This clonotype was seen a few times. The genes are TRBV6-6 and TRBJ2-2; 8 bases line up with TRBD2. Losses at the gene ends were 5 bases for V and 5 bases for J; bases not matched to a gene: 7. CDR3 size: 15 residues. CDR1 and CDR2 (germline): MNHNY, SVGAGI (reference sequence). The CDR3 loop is CASSMTSVRTGELFF. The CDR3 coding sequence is TGTGCCAGCAGTATGACTAGCGTCAGGACCGGGGAGCTGTTTTTT.

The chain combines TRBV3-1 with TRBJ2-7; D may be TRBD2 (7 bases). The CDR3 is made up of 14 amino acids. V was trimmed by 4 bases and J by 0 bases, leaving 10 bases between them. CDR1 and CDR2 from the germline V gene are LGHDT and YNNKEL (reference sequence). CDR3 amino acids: CASSRAGASYEQYF. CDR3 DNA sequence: TGTGCCAGCAGCCGGGCGGGGGCCTCCTACGAGCAGTACTTC.

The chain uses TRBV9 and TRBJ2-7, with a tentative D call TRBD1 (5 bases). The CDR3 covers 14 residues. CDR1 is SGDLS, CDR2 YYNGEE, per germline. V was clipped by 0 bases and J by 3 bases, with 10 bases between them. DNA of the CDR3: TGTGCCAGCAGCGTAGGGGGCCAGAACTACGAGCAGTACTTC. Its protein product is CASSVGGQNYEQYF.

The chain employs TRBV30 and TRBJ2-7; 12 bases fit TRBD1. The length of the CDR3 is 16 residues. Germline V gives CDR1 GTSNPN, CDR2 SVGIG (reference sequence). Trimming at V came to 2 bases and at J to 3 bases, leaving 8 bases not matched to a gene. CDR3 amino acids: CAWSKTGTGGFYEQYF. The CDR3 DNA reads TGTGCCTGGAGTAAAACCGGGACAGGGGGCTTCTACGAGCAGTACTTC.

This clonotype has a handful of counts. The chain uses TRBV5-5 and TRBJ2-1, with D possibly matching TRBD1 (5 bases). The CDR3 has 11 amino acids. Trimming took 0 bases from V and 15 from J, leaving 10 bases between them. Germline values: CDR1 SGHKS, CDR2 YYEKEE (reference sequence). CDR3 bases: TGTGCCAGCAGCTTGGAAGGGGTAGGGTTCTTC. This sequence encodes CASSLEGVGFF.

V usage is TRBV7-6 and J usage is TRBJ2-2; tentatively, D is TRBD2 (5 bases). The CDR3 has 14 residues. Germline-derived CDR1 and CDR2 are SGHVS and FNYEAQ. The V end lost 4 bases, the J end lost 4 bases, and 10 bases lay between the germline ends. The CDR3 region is CASSYPGFTGELFF. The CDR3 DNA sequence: TGTGCCAGCAGCTACCCGGGATTCACCGGGGAGCTGTTTTTT.